This T cell receptor (beta chain) originates from a study of radiotherapy plus CTLA-4 blockade in lung cancer. The wider study: An objective response was seen in about 18% of patients, and disease control in 31%.

A remark on this clone: Its target is unknown.

TCRdb keeps only in-frame clones here, not all; method: immunoSEQ multiplex PCR. This sample has about 120,000 clones, with just under 90% found just once. Study-wide points: After radiotherapy and ipilimumab, tumor-derived clones expanded in peripheral blood. Early blood T cell clone changes and increased post-radiation serum interferon-beta were reportedly the strongest response predictors.

This receptor was identified in a human donor with non-small cell lung cancer that progressed on radiotherapy plus ipilimumab. The sample in question was peripheral blood, obtained from a patient treated with radiotherapy plus ipilimumab.

In DNA, the CDR3 is TGTGCCTGGAGTGTATCTAACAGGGACACTGAAGCTTTCTTT. Translating it yields CAWSVSNRDTEAFF. The rearrangement uses TRBV30 and TRBJ1-1, with D maybe TRBD1 (6 bases). Germline-derived CDR1 and CDR2 are GTSNPN and SVGIG (reference sequence). V was shortened by 0 bases and J by 3 bases, with 11 bases between the two germline ends. There are 14 residues in the CDR3.